The next 6 T cell receptor beta chains were all read from a single sample in a study of molecular identifiers for immune sequencing clone quantification. TCRdb re-derived calls from the PCR reads in MiXCR, one entry per CDR3 protein. Among around 460,000 distinct CDR3 sequences listed, about 21% were seen once. The sample taken for sequencing was naive CD8+ T cells from blood, with Jurkat cell RNA spiked in. The subset is: FACS-sorted CD8+CD4-CCR7+CD45RA+ naive T cells. All receptors come from a human donor in good health. Some libraries in this study had Jurkat cell RNA spiked in.

This clonotype was picked up many times. A junction end diverges from the germline sequence, so it may reflect a read error. This chain connects TRBV5-1 to TRBJ2-2; TRBD1 aligns across 8 bases. Germline V gene data show CDR1 as SGHRS and CDR2 as YFSETQ. The CDR3 is 15 residues long. The CDR3 loop reads CASSLGQGNTGELFF. The CDR3 region has the DNA TGTGCCAGCAGCTTAGGACAGGGGAACACCGGGGAGCTGTTTTTT.

The J gene is TRBJ1-1, the V gene TRBV20-1; the D gene is possibly TRBD1 (6 bases). Per germline, CDR1 DFQATT and CDR2 SNEGSKA (reference sequence). Trimming took 0 bases from V and 3 from J, leaving 17 bases between them. The CDR3 runs 16 residues. CDR3 sequence: CSARDTKTGTYTEAFF. For the CDR3, the DNA is TGCAGTGCTAGAGATACTAAGACAGGCACGTACACTGAAGCTTTCTTT.

With respect to this clonotype: This likely comes from a read error, as the CDR3 has no conserved phenylalanine or tryptophan at its end. This rearrangement joins TRBV12-3 or TRBV12-4 to TRBJ2-3, with D tentatively TRBD1 or TRBD2 (5 bases each). The CDR3 is 17 residues long. V was clipped by 3 bases and J by 4 bases, with 20 bases between them. The CDR3 here is CASSFWPGTGQADTQYL. In DNA, the CDR3 is TGTGCCAGCAGTTTCTGGCCAGGAACGGGGCAGGCAGATACGCAGTATTTA.

This clonotype turned up a few times. CDR3 nucleotide sequence: TGTGCCAGCAGTCCCGGACTAGCGATCGACTACAATGAGCAGTTCTTC. This gives the protein CASSPGLAIDYNEQFF. V usage is TRBV12-3 or TRBV12-4 and J usage is TRBJ2-1, with TRBD2 identical over 9 bases. The CDR3 sequence is 16 residues long. The V segment lost 5 bases and the J segment 3 bases; nucleotides outside the gene matches: 8.

The chain joins TRBV10-1 to TRBJ1-1; D is perhaps TRBD1 (5 bases). The V gene's germline CDR1 is WNHNN and CDR2 SYGVQD (reference sequence). V lost 3 bases to trimming and J lost 4 bases, with 15 bases between them. The length of the CDR3 is 15 residues. CDR3 residues: CASSEVEGAGTEAFF. CDR3 bases: TGCGCCAGCAGTGAAGTAGAAGGGGCTGGCACTGAAGCTTTCTTT.

This clonotype was recorded a few times. J is TRBJ2-1 and V is TRBV20-1; 10 bases align to TRBD2. V was pared by 5 bases and J by 8 bases, with 6 bases of the junction left unmatched. Germline CDR1 is DFQATT and CDR2 is SNEGSKA (reference sequence). This CDR3 is 13 amino acids long. The CDR3 loop is CSAEREGGDEQFF. The CDR3 bases are TGCAGTGCTGAGCGGGAGGGAGGGGATGAGCAGTTCTTC.